This TCR beta chain is drawn from a study of pediatric ulcerative colitis. The diagnostic colonoscopy in ulcerative colitis patients preceded any immunosuppressive treatment. There are 14 residues in the CDR3. CDR1 and CDR2 from the germline V gene are MDHEN and SYDVKM. V was pared by 2 bases and J by 6 bases, with 12 bases between. The assay was run at survey level. Clones were read by immunoSEQ multiplex PCR, and TCRdb kept only the in-frame ones, dropping some. The table includes approximately 32,000 clones, roughly four fifths detected once. This receptor was obtained from a boy between 10 and 17 years old with severe ulcerative colitis. This chain links TRBV28 with TRBJ2-3; a possible D gene is TRBD2 (5 bases). Sequencing was performed on blood. The chain's CDR3 is CASSLAAREDTQYF. The CDR3 DNA reads TGTGCCAGCAGTTTAGCCGCGAGGGAGGATACGCAGTATTTT. Looking up the rest from reference TRBV28 and TRBJ2-3 gives the full variable domain: DVKVTQSSRYLVKRTGEKVFLECVQDMDHENMFWYRQDPGLGLRLIYFSYDVKMKEKGDIPEGYSVSREKKERFSLILESASTNQTSMYLCASSLAAREDTQYFGPGTRLTVL.